The T cell receptor beta chain described here comes from a study of cytomegalovirus exposure and HLA in healthy donors. Whole-study results and caveats: The study designated 150 or so TCR beta chains cytomegalovirus-associated. Reports indicated that the classifier achieved high specificity and sensitivity in diagnosing cytomegalovirus status. Whilst most TCR sequences proved rare, a subset of public TCRs occurred across many donors.

Sequencing used immunoSEQ multiplex PCR; TCRdb keeps in-frame clones, though not all of them. The sample records some 140,000 clones, more than 80% being singletons. Germline CDR1 LNHNV, CDR2 YYDKDF (reference sequence). CDR3 length: 13 amino acids. V was clipped by 6 bases and J by 4 bases, with 12 bases between them. To note about this clone: Its antigen is as yet unknown.

What was sequenced was PBMCs. The genes are TRBV15 and TRBJ1-1; D not resolved. The source of this sequence is a woman aged 25 to 39 in good health and CMV-seropositive. Here the CDR3 reads CATRDRWSTEAFF. The CDR3 DNA sequence: TGTGCCACCAGAGATCGGTGGAGCACTGAAGCTTTCTTT.